A selection of T cell receptor beta chains follows, all from one sample in a study of graft-versus-host responses after intestinal transplantation. Repertoires were generated with immunoSEQ multiplex PCR, while TCRdb's copy carries only in-frame clones and drops some. The sample consists of some 17,000 clones, roughly 82% of them appearing once. The sample consisted of ileum tissue, taken 17 days after transplant. The receptor set was obtained from a human patient who received an intestinal transplant, so some T cells may come from the graft donor. Each CDR3 is given without its conserved first and last residue.

CDR3 protein	V gene	J gene
ASEGRGNQPQH	TRBV28	TRBJ1-5
ASSERGAYEQY	TRBV6-1	NA
ASSVTGGLHAYEQY	TRBV28	TRBJ2-7
ASSFFPGQGSRYEQY	TRBV7-9	TRBJ2-7
AWGPLAGYDNEQF	TRBV30	TRBJ2-1
ASSAAGTHYEQY	TRBV11-2	TRBJ2-7
ASRAGVGLPFNQPQH	TRBV28	TRBJ1-5
ASTPGTGEFYEQY	TRBV28	TRBJ2-7
SAGGVSRNTIY	TRBV29-1	TRBJ1-3
ASSVGQGLYEQY	TRBV6-5	TRBJ2-7
ASSLARGTGGTEAF	TRBV5-5	TRBJ1-1
ASRNIQRSTDTQY	TRBV6-6	TRBJ2-3
ASSRTFGGRGTDTQY	TRBV11-2	TRBJ2-3
ASSPQQGPYEQY	TRBV5-4	TRBJ2-7
ASSRNTGELF	TRBV11-2	TRBJ2-2
ASSYDWTGIYEQY	TRBV6-6	TRBJ2-7
ASSLSGRISYNEQF	TRBV27	TRBJ2-1
ASSVAAGQGYTEAF	TRBV9	TRBJ1-1
ASSQNEQF	TRBV28	TRBJ2-1